The present entry profiles one TCR beta chain with its context. The data belong to a study of blood T cell repertoires in COVID-19. Whole-study context: Nucleic acid was either cDNA or gDNA, and it came from T cells, B-cell-depleted T cells, or PBMCs.

Original processing notes: Estimated nucleated cell counts came from reference gene primer amplification. Data came from immunoSEQ multiplex PCR; TCRdb stores just in-frame clones and leaves some out. V, J and clone size were drawn from that table, and D and trimming were deduced from the DNA. The sample has 200,000 to 250,000 clones, 84% seen once; the top ten hold less than 20%. Germline CDR1 is SGHDT and CDR2 is YYEEEE. V was cut by 1 base and J by 8 bases, with 12 bases left in between. The CDR3 length is 14 residues. The rearrangement uses TRBV5-6 and TRBJ1-4; D ambiguous. The TCR originated in a man aged 25 to 40 with active or convalescent COVID-19. The source material was peripheral blood. The CDR3: CASSLRYREEKLFF. CDR3 DNA sequence: TGTGCCAGCAGCTTGAGGTACAGAGAGGAAAAACTGTTTTTT.